This TCR beta chain comes out of a study of blood T cell repertoires in COVID-19. The CDR3 extends over 14 amino acids. The germline V gene has CDR1 SGHAT and CDR2 FQNNGV. V lost 5 bases and J lost 7, with 17 bases in between. The data were produced by immunoSEQ multiplex PCR, yet TCRdb's version contains in-frame clones alone and is incomplete. The sample yields 250,000 or so clones, nearly 95% seen once. The TCR originated in a man aged 30-40 years with COVID-19, enrolled during active disease. The rearrangement uses TRBV11-2 and TRBJ2-5, with a tentative D call TRBD1 (5 bases). The source material was peripheral blood. CDR3 in amino acids: CASSPMVGQTTQYF. CDR3 bases: TGTGCCAGCAGCCCGATGGTGGGGCAGACGACCCAGTACTTC.